Each of the 9 T cell receptor beta chains below was sequenced from the same sample in a study of shared clonotypes between healthy human individuals. TCRdb's table, derived via immunoSEQ multiplex PCR, lists solely in-frame clones and lacks some. The sample includes about 1.5 million clones, 95% to 99% seen only once; the top ten take 0.45%. Sequences were obtained from naive CD4+ T cells sorted from blood. Subset of the sample: CD45RA+ positively selected. These receptors were collected from a man aged 25-45 years in good health.

The chain uses TRBV7-9 and TRBJ2-3, with TRBD1 matching 8 bases. With 10 bases clipped from V and 3 bases from J, the junction kept 12 bases outside the gene matches. This CDR3 spans 15 amino acids. Germline CDR1 SEHNR, CDR2 FQNEAQ (reference sequence). The CDR3 reads CATRTRGLRTDTQYF. The DNA of the CDR3 is TGTGCCACCCGAACCAGGGGGCTGAGGACAGATACGCAGTATTTT.

The chain is built from TRBV10-1 and TRBJ2-1; 11 bases fit TRBD2. Germline V gene sequence: CDR1 WNHNN, CDR2 SYGVQD (reference sequence). Losses at the gene ends were 4 bases for V and 2 bases for J; bases not matched to a gene: 1. CDR3 length: 15 residues. CDR3 DNA sequence: TGCGCCAGCAGTGTTAGCGGGAGGGCCTACAATGAGCAGTTCTTC. Translated: CASSVSGRAYNEQFF.

Regarding this clone: Other DNA sequences within the sample encode an identical CDR3. J is TRBJ2-1 and V is TRBV5-1; no definite D call. The V gene's germline CDR1 is SGHRS and CDR2 YFSETQ. This CDR3 region has 12 residues. Trimming cost V 1 base and J 7 bases, with 6 bases left between them. CDR3 in amino acids: CASSLYGNEQFF. CDR3 nucleotide sequence: TGCGCCAGCAGCTTGTACGGTAATGAGCAGTTCTTC. The full variable domain, with the rest looked up from reference TRBV5-1 and TRBJ2-1, is KAGVTQTPRYLIKTRGQQVTLSCSPISGHRSVSWYQQTPGQGLQFLFEYFSETQRNKGNFPGRFSGRQFSNSRSEMNVSTLELGDSALYLCASSLYGNEQFFGPGTRLTVL.

The CDR3 here is CASSIVGGYEQYF. The DNA for the CDR3 is TGTGCCAGTAGTATAGTAGGGGGCTACGAGCAGTACTTC. The chain employs TRBV19 and TRBJ2-7, with D tentatively TRBD1 (6 bases). In germline, CDR1 is LNHDA, CDR2 SQIVND (reference sequence). The V end lost 1 base, the J end lost 3 bases, and 7 bases lay between the germline ends. CDR3 length: 13 amino acids.

The J gene is TRBJ2-7, the V gene TRBV4-1; D is undetermined. Trimming removed 1 base from V and 3 bases from J, with 10 bases in between. This CDR3 is 14 amino acids long. The V gene's germline CDR1 is MGHRA and CDR2 YSYEKL. For the CDR3, the DNA is TGCGCCAGCAGCCAAGTGGAAGTGGGCTACGAGCAGTACTTC. This sequence encodes CASSQVEVGYEQYF.

The chain has TRBV4-3 and TRBJ2-1; D may be TRBD1 (6 bases). The CDR3 totals 14 residues. The V end was cut by 4 bases, the J end by 9 bases, with 16 bases between. Per the germline V gene, CDR1 is LGHNA and CDR2 is YSLEER. The CDR3 loop reads CASSPTGGMSEQFF. The CDR3, as DNA: TGCGCCAGCAGCCCGACAGGCGGAATGAGTGAGCAGTTCTTC.

V is TRBV6-5 and J is TRBJ1-1, with D unclear. The CDR3 covers 13 residues. Germline values: CDR1 MNHEY, CDR2 SVGAGI. The germline V and J ends were trimmed by 6 bases and 0 bases, with 8 bases remaining between them. The CDR3 region has the DNA TGTGCCAGCAGCTCTACTATGAACACTGAAGCTTTCTTT. Protein product: CASSSTMNTEAFF.

V is TRBV9 and J is TRBJ2-1, with 13 positions matching TRBD2. Germline CDR1 is SGDLS and CDR2 is YYNGEE. Losses at the gene ends were 6 bases for V and 7 bases for J; bases not matched to a gene: 7. This CDR3 spans 15 amino acids. CDR3 loop: CASNGLAGVSNEQFF. The CDR3 nucleotides are TGTGCCAGCAACGGACTAGCGGGAGTGAGTAATGAGCAGTTCTTC. Filled out from reference TRBV9 and TRBJ2-1, the complete variable domain reads DSGVTQTPKHLITATGQRVTLRCSPRSGDLSVYWYQQSLDQGLQFLIQYYNGEERAKGNILERFSAQQFPDLHSELNLSSLELGDSALYFCASNGLAGVSNEQFFGPGTRLTVL.

The gene calls are TRBV5-1 and TRBJ2-7, with 9 bases fitting TRBD1. CDR3 length equals 14 residues. V was clipped by 4 bases and J by 1 base; unmatched bases: 3. CDR1 is SGHRS, CDR2 YFSETQ, per germline. The CDR3 DNA follows: TGCGCCAGCAGCATCGGACAGGGGTCCTACGAGCAGTACTTC. This translates into CASSIGQGSYEQYF.